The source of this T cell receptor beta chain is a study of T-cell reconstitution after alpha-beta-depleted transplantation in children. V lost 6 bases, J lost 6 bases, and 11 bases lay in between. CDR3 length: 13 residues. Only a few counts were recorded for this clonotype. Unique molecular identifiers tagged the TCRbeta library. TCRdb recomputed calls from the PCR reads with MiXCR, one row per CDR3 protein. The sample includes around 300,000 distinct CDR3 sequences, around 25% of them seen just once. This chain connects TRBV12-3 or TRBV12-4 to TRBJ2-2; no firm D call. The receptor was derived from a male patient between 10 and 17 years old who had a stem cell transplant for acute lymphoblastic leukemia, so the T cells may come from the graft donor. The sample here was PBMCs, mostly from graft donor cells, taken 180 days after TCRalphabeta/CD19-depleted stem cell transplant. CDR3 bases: TGTGCCAGCAGGGTCGGGCGAGCCGGGGAGCTGTTTTTT. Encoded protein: CASRVGRAGELFF.